A selection of T cell receptor beta chains follows, all from one sample in a study of cytomegalovirus exposure and HLA in healthy donors. Method: immunoSEQ multiplex PCR; TCRdb's copy keeps in-frame clones and lacks some. Of about 85,000 clones detected, 50% to 75% appear once; the ten largest clones hold about 3.9%. Sequenced: PBMCs. The receptors derive from a man aged 25-40 years in good health and CMV-seronegative. Both conserved end residues are trimmed from each CDR3. Some rows mark clone size as missing; the rest say once, few, many or name a class of expanded clone.

j_gene: TRBJ2-4
v_gene: TRBV28
abundance: -
len: 16
CDR3aa: ASSSGTGGLVAKNIQY

j_gene: TRBJ1-5
v_gene: TRBV5-1
abundance: -
len: 10
CDR3aa: ASSLGGEPQH

j_gene: TRBJ2-1
v_gene: TRBV29-1
abundance: -
len: 11
CDR3aa: SVDGLTYNEQF

j_gene: TRBJ2-1
v_gene: TRBV19
abundance: -
len: 13
CDR3aa: ASSIDRDYYNEQF

j_gene: TRBJ2-7
v_gene: TRBV11-2
abundance: -
len: 11
CDR3aa: ASNSFYSYEQY

j_gene: TRBJ2-4
v_gene: TRBV30
abundance: few
len: 14
CDR3aa: AWSVRGVEAKNIQY

j_gene: TRBJ1-2
v_gene: TRBV19
abundance: -
len: 11
CDR3aa: ASSHQGFVGYT

j_gene: TRBJ1-2
v_gene: TRBV19
abundance: -
len: 11
CDR3aa: ASSMPQGEGYT

j_gene: TRBJ2-6
v_gene: TRBV7-3
abundance: -
len: 13
CDR3aa: ASSLGASGANVLT

j_gene: TRBJ1-5
v_gene: TRBV19
abundance: -
len: 13
CDR3aa: ASSFSDRANQPQH

j_gene: TRBJ1-4
v_gene: TRBV28
abundance: -
len: 14
CDR3aa: ASSTRRGVANEKLF

j_gene: TRBJ1-2
v_gene: TRBV19
abundance: -
len: 12
CDR3aa: ASSTGWDSYGYT

j_gene: TRBJ2-7
v_gene: TRBV19
abundance: -
len: 12
CDR3aa: ASSTGQGLYEQY

j_gene: TRBJ2-7
v_gene: TRBV6-5
abundance: -
len: 10
CDR3aa: ASWRGPSEQY

j_gene: TRBJ1-2
v_gene: TRBV19
abundance: -
len: 13
CDR3aa: ASSTPGQGNRGYT

j_gene: TRBJ1-2
v_gene: TRBV25-1
abundance: -
len: 12
CDR3aa: AATTSGHNYGYT

j_gene: TRBJ2-5
v_gene: TRBV7-9
abundance: -
len: 12
CDR3aa: ASCAGTNFETQY

j_gene: TRBJ1-4
v_gene: TRBV6-6
abundance: -
len: 12
CDR3aa: ASNLDRDGEKLF

j_gene: TRBJ2-5
v_gene: TRBV9
abundance: -
len: 11
CDR3aa: ASSVDSQETQY

j_gene: TRBJ1-2
v_gene: TRBV19
abundance: -
len: 10
CDR3aa: ASSIRGYGYT

j_gene: TRBJ2-5
v_gene: TRBV28
abundance: -
len: 15
CDR3aa: ASSSPGLAGGGETQY

j_gene: TRBJ2-5
v_gene: TRBV19
abundance: -
len: 11
CDR3aa: ASSMGGVQTQY

j_gene: TRBJ2-3
v_gene: TRBV5-1
abundance: -
len: 14
CDR3aa: ASSLEGRGSTDTQY

j_gene: TRBJ2-2
v_gene: TRBV7-9
abundance: few
len: 13
CDR3aa: ASGLVLANTGELF

j_gene: TRBJ1-2
v_gene: TRBV29-1
abundance: -
len: 10
CDR3aa: SAGGGSYGYT

j_gene: TRBJ2-7
v_gene: TRBV7-9
abundance: -
len: 14
CDR3aa: SSSSTKRQGGDEQY

j_gene: TRBJ2-3
v_gene: TRBV7-6
abundance: -
len: 12
CDR3aa: ASSPEWGTDTQY

j_gene: TRBJ2-7
v_gene: TRBV5-1
abundance: few
len: 13
CDR3aa: ASSSGDREIDEQY

j_gene: TRBJ2-1
v_gene: TRBV20-1
abundance: -
len: 9
CDR3aa: SAGGEPEQF

j_gene: TRBJ2-7
v_gene: TRBV6-5
abundance: -
len: 11
CDR3aa: ASSLSGAYEQY

j_gene: TRBJ2-2
v_gene: TRBV11-3
abundance: few
len: 15
CDR3aa: ASSPVTRGGGTGELF

j_gene: TRBJ2-1
v_gene: TRBV10-2
abundance: -
len: 15
CDR3aa: ASSEFRLAVSYNEQF

j_gene: TRBJ1-4
v_gene: TRBV19
abundance: -
len: 14
CDR3aa: ASSIAPDRPNEKLF

j_gene: TRBJ2-5
v_gene: TRBV15
abundance: -
len: 14
CDR3aa: ATSRDLGTGVETQY

j_gene: TRBJ1-6
v_gene: TRBV2
abundance: -
len: 13
CDR3aa: ASSEARGGNSPLH

j_gene: TRBJ2-5
v_gene: TRBV5-1
abundance: -
len: 14
CDR3aa: ASSVGLAGGKETQY

j_gene: TRBJ1-1
v_gene: TRBV5-1
abundance: -
len: 13
CDR3aa: ASSLDRGLGTEAF

j_gene: TRBJ2-7
v_gene: TRBV19
abundance: -
len: 12
CDR3aa: ASSMGTGSYEQY

j_gene: TRBJ2-1
v_gene: TRBV5-1
abundance: -
len: 13
CDR3aa: ASSLLAGMVNEQF

j_gene: TRBJ2-1
v_gene: TRBV7-3
abundance: -
len: 15
CDR3aa: ASSPRIAGEKRNEQF

j_gene: TRBJ1-1
v_gene: TRBV7-8
abundance: -
len: 10
CDR3aa: ASSSGIPEAF

j_gene: TRBJ2-3
v_gene: TRBV7-2
abundance: once
len: 13
CDR3aa: ASSSSGGLTDTQY

j_gene: TRBJ1-1
v_gene: TRBV4-2
abundance: once
len: 12
CDR3aa: ASSQVPRDRNAF

j_gene: TRBJ2-3
v_gene: TRBV4-3
abundance: once
len: 13
CDR3aa: ASSPLAGGADTQY

j_gene: TRBJ2-1
v_gene: TRBV7-9
abundance: -
len: 10
CDR3aa: SSSRTGNEQF

j_gene: TRBJ2-5
v_gene: TRBV2
abundance: -
len: 11
CDR3aa: ASTPSPQETQY

j_gene: TRBJ1-4
v_gene: TRBV18
abundance: -
len: 12
CDR3aa: ASSLQQGSEKLF

j_gene: TRBJ2-4
v_gene: TRBV7-8
abundance: -
len: 13
CDR3aa: ASSLQGEGENIQY

j_gene: TRBJ2-7
v_gene: TRBV6-8
abundance: -
len: 13
CDR3aa: ASGQPGQTFYEQY

j_gene: TRBJ2-4
v_gene: TRBV7-8
abundance: -
len: 14
CDR3aa: ASSLGSGGTKNIQY

j_gene: TRBJ1-5
v_gene: TRBV5-5
abundance: few
len: 13
CDR3aa: ASSLDRAGNQPQH

j_gene: TRBJ1-2
v_gene: TRBV19
abundance: -
len: 11
CDR3aa: ASNPSQSYGYT

j_gene: TRBJ1-4
v_gene: TRBV18
abundance: few
len: 13
CDR3aa: ASSLDRTVNEKLF

j_gene: TRBJ1-1
v_gene: TRBV18
abundance: -
len: 11
CDR3aa: ASSPQWTEEAF

j_gene: TRBJ2-3
v_gene: TRBV11-2
abundance: -
len: 12
CDR3aa: ASSWLDYPDTQY

j_gene: TRBJ2-1
v_gene: TRBV9
abundance: once
len: 11
CDR3aa: ASSGIIANEQF

j_gene: TRBJ2-2
v_gene: TRBV5-4
abundance: once
len: 12
CDR3aa: ASSLAGSTGELF